The clone carrying this T cell receptor (beta chain) was seen ten or more times. Researchers attached unique molecular identifiers to individual cDNA molecules. Via MiXCR, TCRdb re-called the 5' RACE reads, giving one row per CDR3 protein. The table includes 15,000 to 20,000 distinct CDR3 sequences, around 5.7% detected once. This record belongs to a study of early T cells in non-severe SARS-CoV-2 infection. Study context: Sequencing targeted bulk RNA from unsorted whole blood, leaving chains unpaired.

Per germline, CDR1 KGHSH and CDR2 LQKENI. The V segment lost 0 bases and the J segment 6 bases; nucleotides outside the gene matches: 4. The CDR3 covers 15 residues. The sequencing input was whole blood. The gene calls are TRBV18 and TRBJ2-5; 10 nucleotides align to TRBD2. This TCR was recovered from an adult who was a healthcare worker with PCR-confirmed SARS-CoV-2 infection or an uninfected control (not recorded which). Here the CDR3 reads CASSPPGTSAKTQYF. The CDR3 DNA follows: TGTGCCAGCTCACCACCGGGGACTAGCGCGAAGACCCAGTACTTC.